This TCR beta chain was captured by sequencing in a study of beta chain features in type 1 diabetes. The overall study: Regarding age, gender and cell yields, patients proved similar to healthy donors.

Expressed TCRB transcripts got sequenced, as all isolated RNA was reverse transcribed. Generated by immunoSEQ multiplex PCR, the TCRdb table keeps only in-frame clones and is missing some. Of 810,000 or so clones listed, about a sixth are singletons. CDR1 is SGDLS, CDR2 YYNGEE, per germline. The CDR3 runs 13 residues. V shed 3 bases and J shed 5 bases, with 11 bases lying between them. About this clone: Its target is unknown.

Broader study findings: In the patient group, naive, central memory and Treg TCRB repertoires seemed more alike than in the healthy donor group. The study notes PCR might favor shorter templates equally in patients and controls.

This chain connects TRBV9 to TRBJ1-1; the D gene is possibly TRBD1 (6 bases). The sequence came from a woman under 30 in good health. Source material: naive CD4+ T cells from blood. CDR3 DNA: TGTGCCAGCAGCGCTCTTGGGACAACTGAAGCTTTCTTT. Its protein product is CASSALGTTEAFF.